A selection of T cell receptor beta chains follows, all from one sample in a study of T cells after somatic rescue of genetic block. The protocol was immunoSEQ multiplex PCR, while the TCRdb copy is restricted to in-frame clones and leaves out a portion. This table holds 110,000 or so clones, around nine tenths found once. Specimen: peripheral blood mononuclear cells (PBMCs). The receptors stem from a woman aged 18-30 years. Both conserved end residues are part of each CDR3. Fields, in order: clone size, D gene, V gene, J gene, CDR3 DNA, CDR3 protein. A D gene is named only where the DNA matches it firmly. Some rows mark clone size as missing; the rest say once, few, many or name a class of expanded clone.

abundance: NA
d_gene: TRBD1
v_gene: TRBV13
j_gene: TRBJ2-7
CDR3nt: TGTGCCAGCAGCCCGGCCGGGACAGGGGGCTACGAGCAGTACTTC
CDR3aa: CASSPAGTGGYEQYF

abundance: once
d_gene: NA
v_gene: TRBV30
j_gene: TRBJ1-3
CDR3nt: TGTGCCTGGAGTGTTACAGCTGGAAACACCATATATTTT
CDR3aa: CAWSVTAGNTIYF

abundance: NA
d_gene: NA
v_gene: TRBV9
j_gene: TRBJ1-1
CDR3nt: TGTGCCAGCAGCGACGGGACTCCCCGAGCTTTCTTT
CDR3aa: CASSDGTPRAFF

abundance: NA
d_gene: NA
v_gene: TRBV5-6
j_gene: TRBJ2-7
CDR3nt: TGTGCCAGCAGCTGGGGGCAGGGATCCTACGAGCAGTACTTC
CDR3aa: CASSWGQGSYEQYF

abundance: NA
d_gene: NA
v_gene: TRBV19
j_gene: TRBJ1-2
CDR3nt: TGTGCCAGTAGTATCACAGGGTCCTATGGCTACACCTTC
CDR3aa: CASSITGSYGYTF

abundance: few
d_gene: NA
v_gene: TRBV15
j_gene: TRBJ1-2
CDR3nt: TGTGCCACCAGCAGAGATTCCCGGGGGGCGGGAGGCTACACCTTC
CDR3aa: CATSRDSRGAGGYTF

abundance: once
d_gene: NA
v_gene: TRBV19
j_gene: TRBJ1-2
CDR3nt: TGTGCCAGTAGTATAGGTGGGGGCTACACCTTC
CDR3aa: CASSIGGGYTF

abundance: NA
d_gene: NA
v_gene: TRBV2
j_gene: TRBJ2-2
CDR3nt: TGTGCCGTAGAACTAGGGGTTGCAGACACCGGGGAGCTGTTTTTT
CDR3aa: CAVELGVADTGELFF

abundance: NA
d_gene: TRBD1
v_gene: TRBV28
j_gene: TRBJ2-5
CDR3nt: TGTGCCAGCAGCCGTAGCGGACAGGGCCTCCAAGAGACCCAGTACTTC
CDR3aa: CASSRSGQGLQETQYF

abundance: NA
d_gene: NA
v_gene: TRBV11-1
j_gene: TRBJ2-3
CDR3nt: TGTGCCAGCAGCTTAGAGGGGTACTATACGCAGTATTTT
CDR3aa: CASSLEGYYTQYF

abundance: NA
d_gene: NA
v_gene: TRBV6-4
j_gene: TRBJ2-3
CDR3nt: TGTGCCAGCAGTGAAAGGGTCCGCACAGATACGCAGTATTTT
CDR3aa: CASSERVRTDTQYF

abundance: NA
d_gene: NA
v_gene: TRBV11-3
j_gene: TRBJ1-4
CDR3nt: TGTGCCAGCAGCTTCGGGGGCAGGGAAGGACTGTTTTTT
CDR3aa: CASSFGGREGLFF